This TCR beta chain was documented in a study of blood T cell repertoires in COVID-19 (dated by TCRdb to the early 2020s). Background for the entire study: Samples from collaborators originated in the United States, Italy and Spain and spanned both the acute and convalescent phases of COVID-19. The material from the prospective study consisted of cDNA or gDNA derived from T cells, B-cell-depleted T cells, or PBMCs. Subjects who had been exposed to COVID-19, were actively infected with it, or had recovered from it provided the deeply sampled blood TCRbeta repertoires that made up the dataset. The repertoires were made available in a free public database intended to serve as a resource for research on the immune response to SARS-CoV-2. Samples came from the ongoing ImmuneRACE study (first 160 participants) plus 1,254 subjects from 6 global collaborators. Sample metadata almost always included a de-identified subject ID, COVID-19 status, age in years and sex. Where HLA class I and class II types were available, the types were taken from metadata supplied by the sample provider, not from assay-based typing.

The full study reports these points: The quantity of clinical and demographic metadata differed by source and by participant and was supplied without curation.

With regard to this clone: The specificity of this receptor is unknown. Base qualities are not provided; no much larger clone lies one nucleotide away.

One collaborating source in Seattle enrolled patients during active infection and followed them longitudinally through the course of disease. Each collaborating institution followed its own protocols to collect whole blood in K2EDTA tubes. For TCRbeta analysis, collaborators shipped samples in one of three forms: frozen whole blood, isolated PBMCs, or DNA extracted from either of those sample types. The junction shows trimming of 3 bases on V and 5 bases on J, plus 13 bases between the germline ends. The CDR3 covers 14 residues, taking in both the cysteine and the phenylalanine. Only the CDR3 part of the read is kept: 42 bases, read in frame from the first base. The germline V gene encodes CDR1 SEHNR and CDR2 FQNEAQ (reference sequence). TCRbeta CDR3 regions were amplified from genomic DNA using the immunoSEQ Assay, a bias-controlled multiplex PCR. In the source study's methods: Nucleated cell counts per sample were estimated from amplification of reference gene primers within the assay. To quantify the absolute abundance of each unique TCRbeta CDR3 rearrangement, sequence reads were collapsed and filtered. For each sample, productive Simpson clonality was calculated as the square root of Simpson's diversity index over productive rearrangements. The table comes from immuneACCESS by way of TCRdb, which keeps in-frame sequences with V and J called. Part of the clones is missing from these tables; in studies checked, under half for an unresolved V gene and the rest for unknown reasons. The DNA was the basis for D and trimming; V, J and clone size are from that table. This sample has roughly 170,000 clones in its table, and about 85% of those were observed once. About 5.8% of the sample is taken by the ten largest.

Sequenced material: peripheral blood. The sequence derives from a woman aged 45-60 years with COVID-19, enrolled during active disease. Rearrangement joined TRBV7-9 to TRBJ1-2; the D gene is perhaps TRBD1, from 6 matching bases. The nucleotide sequence is given as TGTGCCAGCAGCTTTACCCTGACAGGTTATGGCTACACCTTC. Its translation reads: CASSFTLTGYGYTF.